A single sample is the source of the 27 T cell receptor beta chains below, sequenced in a study of cytomegalovirus exposure and HLA in healthy donors. PCR involved 60 Vbeta and 13 Jbeta primers. Generated by immunoSEQ multiplex PCR, the TCRdb table keeps only in-frame clones and is missing some. The table includes about 100,000 clones, roughly three fifths detected once. Material: PBMCs. The source of these receptors is a man aged 30-40 years in good health and CMV-seropositive.

The gene calls are TRBV7-2 and TRBJ1-2, with TRBD1 matching 8 bases. Trimming took 6 bases from V and 8 from J; bases not matched to a gene: 14. The CDR3 is 15 residues long. Germline lookup yields CDR1 SGHTA and CDR2 FQGNSA. The CDR3 loop reads CASRPAWTGIKGYTF. CDR3 nucleotides: TGTGCCAGCAGACCTGCCTGGACAGGGATTAAAGGCTACACCTTC.

The chain carries TRBV4-2 and TRBJ2-3, with TRBD2 identical over 9 bases. The CDR3 spans 18 residues. Unmatched junction bases numbered 11, after V lost 0 bases and J lost 4 bases. The germline V gene encodes CDR1 LGHNA and CDR2 YNFKEQ. CDR3 residues: CASSQDWPGGGASDTQYF. In DNA form, the CDR3 reads TGTGCCAGCAGCCAAGATTGGCCCGGCGGGGGGGCCTCAGATACGCAGTATTTT.

This clone was picked up a small number of times. The chain recombines TRBV5-1 with TRBJ2-1; 8 bases are shared with TRBD2. The CDR3 is 14 residues long. Germline V gene data show CDR1 as SGHRS and CDR2 as YFSETQ. V lost 4 bases, J lost 7 bases, and 7 bases stayed unmatched. The DNA for the CDR3 is TGCGCCAGCAGCCTCGGGGGGGCCGGGAATGAGCAGTTCTTC. It encodes CASSLGGAGNEQFF. The variable domain in full, completed from reference TRBV5-1 and TRBJ2-1, reads KAGVTQTPRYLIKTRGQQVTLSCSPISGHRSVSWYQQTPGQGLQFLFEYFSETQRNKGNFPGRFSGRQFSNSRSEMNVSTLELGDSALYLCASSLGGAGNEQFFGPGTRLTVL.

The chain is built from TRBV5-1 and TRBJ1-5, with unresolved D. Trimming took 0 bases from V and 6 from J, leaving 13 bases between them. This CDR3 comprises 15 residues. CDR1 and CDR2 (germline): SGHRS, YFSETQ. The CDR3 loop reads CASSLGEGSTQPQHF. CDR3 bases: TGCGCCAGCAGCTTGGGGGAGGGTTCCACTCAGCCCCAGCATTTT.

Worth noting for this clone: Other DNA sequences from this sample encode an identical CDR3 as well. J is TRBJ2-7 and V is TRBV27, with 8 bases fitting TRBD1. Per the germline V gene, CDR1 is MNHEY and CDR2 is SMNVEV (reference sequence). This CDR3 contains 15 residues. Unmatched junction bases numbered 4, after V lost 0 bases and J lost 3 bases. CDR3 residues: CASSLSRTGGYEQYF. CDR3 coding DNA: TGTGCCAGCAGTTTATCGCGAACAGGGGGCTACGAGCAGTACTTC.

V usage is TRBV27 and J usage is TRBJ1-4, with 8 bases lining up with TRBD1. Germline V gene lookup returns CDR1 MNHEY and CDR2 SMNVEV (reference sequence). There are 16 residues in the CDR3. The ends lost 7 bases at V and 8 bases at J; junction bases unmatched: 15. The CDR3 sequence is CASKPLAGDRIEKLFF. The CDR3 region has the DNA TGTGCCAGCAAGCCTCTCGCTGGGGACAGGATAGAAAAACTGTTTTTT.

V is TRBV4-1 and J is TRBJ2-5; unclear D gene. Between the trimmed V and J ends, which lost 1 base and 5 bases, there was a span of 14 bases. The CDR3 contains 15 residues. From germline, CDR1 is MGHRA and CDR2 YSYEKL. The CDR3 DNA reads TGCGCCAGCAGCCAAGCCCCCCGTATCGGGGAGACCCAGTACTTC. Translation: CASSQAPRIGETQYF.

The chain couples TRBV18 to TRBJ1-6; 7 nucleotides align to TRBD1. CDR1 and CDR2 (germline): KGHSH, LQKENI. The CDR3 extends over 15 amino acids. V was clipped by 3 bases and J by 6 bases; unmatched bases: 5. CDR3 nucleotide sequence: TGTGCCAGCTCACCTCTCGACAGGGCTAATTCACCCCTCCACTTT. It is translated as CASSPLDRANSPLHF.

This clone was counted once. The chain couples TRBV7-2 to TRBJ2-7; D call uncertain. CDR3 size: 12 residues. Trimming stripped 5 bases from V and 7 bases from J, with 12 bases between. Per the germline V gene, CDR1 is SGHTA and CDR2 is FQGNSA. Here the CDR3 reads CASSHPAGEQYF. For the CDR3, the DNA is TGTGCCAGCAGCCACCCGGCAGGTGAGCAGTACTTC.

The chain has TRBV9 and TRBJ1-3, with TRBD1 as a possible D gene (5 bases). The V gene's germline CDR1 is SGDLS and CDR2 YYNGEE. The CDR3 loop spans 15 amino acids. Trimming removed 0 bases from V and 4 bases from J, with 11 bases in between. The CDR3: CASSVATGSGNTIYF. The CDR3 DNA sequence: TGTGCCAGCAGCGTAGCTACAGGCTCAGGAAACACCATATATTTT. Based on the CDR3 plus reference TRBV9 and TRBJ1-3, the full variable domain is DSGVTQTPKHLITATGQRVTLRCSPRSGDLSVYWYQQSLDQGLQFLIQYYNGEERAKGNILERFSAQQFPDLHSELNLSSLELGDSALYFCASSVATGSGNTIYFGEGSWLTVV.

The V gene is TRBV5-6, the J gene TRBJ2-3; 9 bases fit TRBD1. Germline V gene data show CDR1 as SGHDT and CDR2 as YYEEEE. The CDR3 consists of 15 residues. V was clipped by 2 bases and J by 6 bases; unmatched bases: 7. Here the CDR3 reads CASSFADRGEDTQYF. Written as DNA, the CDR3 is TGTGCCAGCAGCTTTGCGGACAGGGGAGAGGATACGCAGTATTTT.

This sequence joins TRBV7-9 and TRBJ2-3; D perhaps matches TRBD2 (7 bases). This CDR3 has 16 residues. V lost 4 bases to trimming and J lost 2 bases, with 16 bases between them. The V gene's germline CDR1 is SEHNR and CDR2 FQNEAQ (reference sequence). CDR3 sequence: CASSSLVAGATDTQYF. The DNA for the CDR3 is TGTGCCAGCAGCTCACTTGTGGCGGGGGCCACAGATACGCAGTATTTT.

This clone showed up just a few times. J is TRBJ1-3 and V is TRBV4-2; D is uncertain. The CDR3 is 15 residues long. Per germline, CDR1 LGHNA and CDR2 YNFKEQ. V gave up 4 bases and J gave up 3 bases, with 13 bases separating them. The CDR3 nucleotides are TGTGCCAGCAGCCCCCGCGCATTTAGTGGAAACACCATATATTTT. The encoded protein is CASSPRAFSGNTIYF.

This rearrangement joins TRBV5-1 to TRBJ2-2; TRBD1 is a possible D gene (6 bases). The CDR3 is 13 residues long. CDR1 SGHRS and CDR2 YFSETQ come from the germline V gene. V was clipped by 6 bases and J by 4 bases, with 10 bases between them. The CDR3 sequence: CASTDSPTGELFF. In nucleotides, the CDR3 is TGCGCCAGCACGGACAGTCCCACCGGGGAGCTGTTTTTT.

V and J are TRBV6-1 and TRBJ1-6; a weak D match, TRBD1 (6 bases). The CDR3 contains 14 residues. Germline assignment: CDR1 MNHNS and CDR2 SASEGT. Trimming left V 4 bases short and J 6 bases short, with 10 bases between. The CDR3 coding sequence is TGTGCCAGCAGTGTCGGGGGGCCTAATTCACCCCTCCACTTT. It translates to CASSVGGPNSPLHF.

J is TRBJ2-3 and V is TRBV4-1, with 7 positions matching TRBD2. Germline V gene sequence: CDR1 MGHRA, CDR2 YSYEKL. The trim removed 1 base at V and 1 base at J, leaving 14 bases unmatched. The CDR3 loop spans 19 amino acids. The CDR3 reads CASSQGPVRSGTRTDTQYF. In nucleotides, the CDR3 is TGCGCCAGCAGCCAAGGGCCTGTACGGAGCGGGACCCGCACAGATACGCAGTATTTT.

CDR3 DNA sequence: TGTGCCAGCCGAAGAGGAGGCTACACCTTC. It encodes CASRRGGYTF. The chain links TRBV7-9 to TRBJ1-2; D is unclear. This CDR3 region has 10 residues. The germline gives CDR1 SEHNR, CDR2 FQNEAQ (reference sequence). V dropped 8 bases and J dropped 8 bases, with 9 bases sitting between them.

The gene calls are TRBV5-1 and TRBJ1-3, with 10 bases that match TRBD1. V shed 6 bases, J shed 2 bases, and the junction held 5 bases outside the gene matches. CDR3 length equals 15 residues. CDR1 is SGHRS, CDR2 YFSETQ, per germline. CDR3 coding DNA: TGCGCCAGCACCCCCGGGACAGGGGCTGGAAACACCATATATTTT. This encodes CASTPGTGAGNTIYF.

The chain carries TRBV2 and TRBJ2-5, with 9 bases that match TRBD2. V lost 4 bases to trimming and J lost 5 bases; unmatched junction nucleotides: 8. Germline CDR1 and CDR2: SNHLY and FYNNEI. The CDR3 has 15 residues. In DNA form, the CDR3 reads TGTGCCAGCAGTGTGGCGGGGGGGCCTCGGGAGACCCAGTACTTC. Protein product: CASSVAGGPRETQYF.

This clone appeared a few times. This chain links TRBV6-6 with TRBJ2-7; tentatively, D is TRBD2 (6 bases). This CDR3 contains 14 residues. V was pared by 5 bases and J by 0 bases, with 11 bases between. CDR1 and CDR2 from the germline V gene are MNHNY and SVGAGI (reference sequence). DNA of the CDR3: TGTGCCAGCAGTCAGGCCGGGGGCTCCTACGAGCAGTACTTC. Encoded protein: CASSQAGGSYEQYF.

The rearrangement uses TRBV5-4 and TRBJ1-3; D not certain. The ends were cut back, 0 bases at V and 2 bases at J, with 6 bases in the middle. Germline-derived CDR1 and CDR2 are SGHNT and YYREEE (reference sequence). The CDR3 loop spans 14 amino acids. DNA of the CDR3: TGTGCCAGCAGCTTGGGGCAGGCTGGAAACACCATATATTTT. This gives the protein CASSLGQAGNTIYF.

This clone was detected only once. CDR3 nucleotide sequence: TGTGCCAGTAGTATGGGCAGTTTCCTAGCCAAAAACATTCAGTACTTC. It codes for CASSMGSFLAKNIQYF. The chain is built from TRBV19 and TRBJ2-4; unclear D gene. CDR3 length: 16 residues. CDR1 LNHDA and CDR2 SQIVND come from the germline V gene (reference sequence). V was cut by 3 bases and J by 0 bases, with 12 bases left in between.

The genes are TRBV4-1 and TRBJ2-5; 15 nucleotides line up with TRBD2. The CDR3 runs 17 residues. J lost 5 bases, V lost 4 bases, and 8 bases had no gene match. Looked up from germline, CDR1 is MGHRA and CDR2 is YSYEKL. CDR3 amino acids: CASSLRTSGGAGETQYF. CDR3 DNA: TGCGCCAGCAGCCTTCGGACTAGCGGGGGGGCCGGGGAGACCCAGTACTTC.

On this clone itself: The junction differs from germline at one of its ends, possibly a read error. This chain uses TRBV7-9 with TRBJ2-7, with a possible D match to TRBD2 (5 bases). Germline V gives CDR1 SEHNR, CDR2 FQNEAQ (reference sequence). The CDR3 is made up of 16 amino acids. The DNA for the CDR3 is TGTTCCAGCAGCCCACCTGCGGGCGTTGGGTCCTACGAGCAGTACTTC. Translation: CSSSPPAGVGSYEQYF.

As DNA, the CDR3 is TGTGCCAGCAGTGAAACTAGCGGGGGCACAGATACGCAGTATTTT. Encoded protein: CASSETSGGTDTQYF. J is TRBJ2-3 and V is TRBV2; 10 bases match TRBD2. CDR3 length: 15 amino acids. Germline-derived CDR1 and CDR2 are SNHLY and FYNNEI. V lost 2 bases and J lost 1; bases outside the gene matches: 0.

V is TRBV2 and J is TRBJ1-4; 7 positions agree with TRBD1. The CDR3 spans 14 residues. The J segment lost 5 bases and the V segment lost 7 bases, leaving 7 bases of the junction unmatched. CDR1 is SNHLY, CDR2 FYNNEI, per germline. In nucleotides, the CDR3 is TGTGCCAGCAAGCAAACAGGGGACAATGAAAAACTGTTTTTT. Amino acid sequence: CASKQTGDNEKLFF.

This clone was seen a handful of times. The rearrangement joins TRBV7-6 to TRBJ2-5; 7 bases are shared with TRBD1. Germline CDR1 and CDR2: SGHVS and FNYEAQ. This CDR3 has 16 residues. J was trimmed by 5 bases and V by 0 bases; bases with no gene match: 9. Here the CDR3 DNA reads TGTGCCAGCAGCTTAGCGGGCGGTAGCAGGGGGGAGACCCAGTACTTC. The encoded protein is CASSLAGGSRGETQYF.